Below, 25 T cell receptor beta chains from the same sample are listed, as sequenced in a study of blood T cell repertoires in COVID-19 (dated by TCRdb to the early 2020s). The library was built by means of the immunoSEQ multiplex PCR assay. The clones in this table, taken by TCRdb from immuneACCESS, are in-frame only. Not every clone is retained; where verified, under half of the shortfall comes from an unresolved V gene, and the cause of the rest is unknown. The sample table holds 90,000 to 100,000 clones, of which 82% were seen once. The top ten clonotypes cover roughly 11% of the sample. Sequencing was done on a sample of peripheral blood. All receptors derive from a man between 70 and 80 years old with active or convalescent COVID-19.

The chain uses TRBV6-5 and TRBJ1-6; D unclear. Germline values: CDR1 MNHEY, CDR2 SVGAGI. CDR3 size: 14 residues. Trimming took off 0 bases at V and 5 bases at J, with 5 bases between the two ends. The CDR3 sequence: CASSYSRNNSPLHF. CDR3 in DNA: TGTGCCAGCAGTTACTCGAGGAATAATTCACCCCTCCACTTT.

As for this clone: It may be a read error: a sequence one base away is much more abundant. Distinct nucleotide sequences in the sample also encode this CDR3. The chain combines TRBV11-2 with TRBJ2-1; D may be TRBD1 (6 bases). In germline, CDR1 is SGHAT, CDR2 FQNNGV. Between the trimmed V and J ends, which lost 5 bases and 7 bases, there was a span of 9 bases. The CDR3 runs to 12 residues. The CDR3 here is CASSHRDNEQFF. As DNA, the CDR3 is TGTGCCAGCAGCCACAGGGATAATGAGCAGTTCTTC.

This clone was detected only once. This chain connects TRBV6-6 to TRBJ1-1; 7 positions agree with TRBD1. The CDR3 runs 13 residues. Trimming removed 10 bases from V and 1 base from J; junction bases left unmatched: 6. Germline V gene lookup returns CDR1 MNHNY and CDR2 SVGAGI (reference sequence). CDR3 sequence (DNA): TGTGCCACCAAAAACAGGGGGAACACTGAAGCTTTCTTT. This gives the protein CATKNRGNTEAFF.

V is TRBV9 and J is TRBJ2-5; 8 bases line up with TRBD2. Looked up from germline, CDR1 is SGDLS and CDR2 is YYNGEE. The CDR3 consists of 15 residues. The J segment lost 1 base and the V segment lost 0 bases, leaving 2 bases of the junction unmatched. This chain's CDR3 is CASSVAAGGQETQYF. CDR3 nucleotides: TGTGCCAGCAGCGTAGCTGCGGGGGGCCAAGAGACCCAGTACTTC.

The chain uses TRBV5-6 and TRBJ1-4; TRBD1 might be the D (5 bases). Germline CDR1 is SGHDT and CDR2 is YYEEEE. The germline V and J ends were trimmed by 0 bases and 5 bases, with 8 bases remaining between them. The CDR3 has 14 amino acids. The CDR3 protein is CASSLVSGNEKLFF. The CDR3 DNA is TGTGCCAGCAGCTTGGTGTCAGGGAATGAAAAACTGTTTTTT.

V and J are TRBV5-1 and TRBJ1-2; 8 bases agree with TRBD1. The CDR3 totals 15 residues. The J segment lost 3 bases and the V segment lost 5 bases, leaving 9 bases of the junction unmatched. Germline values: CDR1 SGHRS, CDR2 YFSETQ. CDR3 sequence reads: CASRGRPGGDYGYTF. The DNA for the CDR3 is TGCGCCAGCAGGGGGAGACCAGGGGGCGACTATGGCTACACCTTC.

V and J are TRBV19 and TRBJ1-5, with a tentative D call TRBD1 (6 bases). V shed 3 bases and J shed 5 bases, with 11 bases lying between them. This CDR3 has 14 amino acids. CDR1 is LNHDA, CDR2 SQIVND, per germline (reference sequence). CDR3 DNA sequence: TGTGCCAGTAGTATTCGACCAGGGGATCAGCCCCAGCATTTT. The encoded protein is CASSIRPGDQPQHF.

CDR3 region: CASSNLRSRNQPQHF. As DNA, the CDR3 is TGTGCCAGCAGTAACCTGAGGTCCCGGAATCAGCCCCAGCATTTT. This chain joins TRBV6-6 and TRBJ1-5, with D unresolved. The germline V gene encodes CDR1 MNHNY and CDR2 SVGAGI (reference sequence). V was cut by 5 bases and J by 4 bases, with 15 bases left in between. This CDR3 has 15 amino acids.

The chain combines TRBV19 with TRBJ1-5; 9 bases line up with TRBD1. V lost 7 bases and J lost 3; bases outside the gene matches: 19. CDR3 length equals 19 residues. From germline, CDR1 is LNHDA and CDR2 SQIVND (reference sequence). The DNA for the CDR3 is TGTGCCAGTAACCCCCTCGACAGGGGGATAACGCTAGACAATCAGCCCCAGCATTTT. Translation gives CASNPLDRGITLDNQPQHF.

The chain recombines TRBV4-1 with TRBJ1-2; tentatively, D is TRBD1 (6 bases). This CDR3 is built from 17 residues. CDR1 and CDR2 (germline): MGHRA, YSYEKL. The V end was cut by 0 bases, the J end by 2 bases, with 16 bases between. CDR3 sequence reads: CASSQDQREGGNYGYTF. DNA of the CDR3: TGCGCCAGCAGCCAAGATCAACGGGAGGGGGGGAACTATGGCTACACCTTC.

This sequence joins TRBV6-1 and TRBJ1-6; 9 bases agree with TRBD1. With 0 bases clipped from V and 9 bases from J, the junction kept 9 bases outside the gene matches. Germline V CDR1 and CDR2: MNHNS, SASEGT. This CDR3 region has 17 residues. In nucleotides, the CDR3 is TGTGCCAGCAGTGAAGCGGCTAAGGGGACAGGGTTTTCACCCCTCCACTTT. Its protein is CASSEAAKGTGFSPLHF.

The chain couples TRBV6-2 or TRBV6-3 to TRBJ2-1; a weak D match, TRBD1 (5 bases). This CDR3 has 14 residues. Germline CDR1 reads MNHEY; CDR2 reads SVGEGT. Trimming removed 2 bases from V and 9 bases from J, with 14 bases in between. The CDR3 DNA sequence: TGTGCCAGCAGTTACGAACCGGGCAGGGCTGAGCAGTTCTTC. This encodes CASSYEPGRAEQFF.

V and J are TRBV29-1 and TRBJ2-4; D may be TRBD2 (7 bases). CDR1 is SQVTM, CDR2 ANQGSEA, per germline. This CDR3 spans 13 amino acids. V lost 5 bases, J lost 2 bases, and 10 bases lay in between. CDR3 coding DNA: TGCAGCGTTAGGGGGGGGTCCAAAAACATTCAGTACTTC. Its translation is CSVRGGSKNIQYF.

This chain joins TRBV5-6 and TRBJ1-2; D is undetermined. CDR1 is SGHDT and CDR2 is YYEEEE in the germline V gene. Trimming stripped 0 bases from V and 4 bases from J, with 16 bases between. The CDR3 extends over 16 amino acids. CDR3 coding DNA: TGTGCCAGCAGCTTGGCCGGCGGCAGCGAGTTCTATGGCTACACCTTC. Translation gives CASSLAGGSEFYGYTF.

V and J are TRBV19 and TRBJ1-1; D perhaps matches TRBD1 (5 bases). The CDR3 runs to 14 residues. CDR1 LNHDA and CDR2 SQIVND come from the germline V gene (reference sequence). V shed 4 bases and J shed 4 bases, with 13 bases lying between them. For the CDR3, the DNA is TGTGCCAGTAGTAGGGGCGATGTTGGCACTGAAGCTTTCTTT. The encoded protein is CASSRGDVGTEAFF.

This chain joins TRBV11-2 and TRBJ1-4; 10 bases match TRBD1. V gave up 5 bases and J gave up 7 bases; unmatched junction bases: 1. Germline V gives CDR1 SGHAT, CDR2 FQNNGV. The CDR3 has 13 amino acids. The CDR3 nucleotides read TGTGCCAGCAGCGGACAGGGGGTTGAAAAACTGTTTTTT. It is translated as CASSGQGVEKLFF. The complete variable domain, with remaining parts taken from reference TRBV11-2 and TRBJ1-4, reads EAGVAQSPRYKIIEKRQSVAFWCNPISGHATLYWYQQILGQGPKLLIQFQNNGVVDDSQLPKDRFSAERLKGVDSTLKIQPAKLEDSAVYLCASSGQGVEKLFFGSGTQLSVL.

This clone was observed a few times. The chain links TRBV7-9 to TRBJ1-2; D is perhaps TRBD1 (5 bases). Germline CDR1 and CDR2: SEHNR and FQNEAQ (reference sequence). This CDR3 is built from 15 residues. Trimming took off 4 bases at V and 7 bases at J, with 19 bases between the two ends. CDR3 in DNA: TGTGCCAGCAGCTCGTCCCTCCGGGGGGAGGTTGGCTACACCTTC. Residues: CASSSSLRGEVGYTF.

This chain connects TRBV5-4 to TRBJ2-3, with a weak D call TRBD2 (7 bases). The V end was cut by 3 bases, the J end by 0 bases, with 17 bases between. The CDR3 sequence is 17 residues long. Per germline, CDR1 SGHNT and CDR2 YYREEE (reference sequence). CDR3 region: CASSSEAGAGSTDTQYF. The DNA of the CDR3 is TGTGCCAGCAGCTCAGAGGCGGGGGCCGGTAGCACAGATACGCAGTATTTT.

V is TRBV6-5 and J is TRBJ2-3; D gene unclear. Germline V CDR1 and CDR2: MNHEY, SVGAGI. V lost 8 bases and J 5 bases, leaving 17 bases between the germline ends. The CDR3 consists of 14 residues. This chain's CDR3 is CASALLYRQDTQYF. In DNA form, the CDR3 reads TGTGCCAGCGCTCTACTATACCGCCAAGATACGCAGTATTTT.

The chain carries TRBV6-6 and TRBJ1-6; 9 bases agree with TRBD1. There are 14 residues in the CDR3. Germline CDR1 and CDR2: MNHNY and SVGAGI (reference sequence). Unmatched junction bases numbered 3, after V lost 5 bases and J lost 7 bases. This CDR3 reads CASSRTGENSPLHF. The CDR3 DNA sequence: TGTGCCAGCAGTCGGACAGGGGAAAATTCACCCCTCCACTTT.

This clone was seen only a few times. CDR3: CASTNRGLQETQYF. The DNA for the CDR3 is TGTGCCAGCACTAACAGGGGGCTCCAAGAGACCCAGTACTTC. The chain carries TRBV2 and TRBJ2-5; 9 bases match TRBD1. CDR1 SNHLY and CDR2 FYNNEI come from the germline V gene. V was pared by 7 bases and J by 1 base, with 4 bases of the junction left unmatched. The CDR3 loop spans 14 amino acids.

The rearrangement links TRBV9 to TRBJ2-3; D gene ambiguous. Between the trimmed V and J ends, which lost 4 bases and 5 bases, there was a span of 8 bases. Germline CDR1 and CDR2: SGDLS and YYNGEE. The CDR3 runs 12 residues. The CDR3 reads CASSPSLDTQYF. The CDR3 DNA reads TGTGCCAGCAGCCCCTCCCTAGATACGCAGTATTTT.

The rearrangement links TRBV5-6 to TRBJ1-2, with TRBD1 as a possible D gene (6 bases). This CDR3 region has 15 residues. V dropped 4 bases and J dropped 0 bases, with 13 bases sitting between them. CDR1 is SGHDT, CDR2 YYEEEE, per germline. DNA of the CDR3: TGTGCCAGCAGCCATGACAGGCGAACTAACTATGGCTACACCTTC. Its translation: CASSHDRRTNYGYTF.

This chain uses TRBV7-8 with TRBJ2-2; 9 bases agree with TRBD1. There are 18 residues in the CDR3. Germline V gives CDR1 SGHVS, CDR2 FQNEAQ. The trim removed 2 bases at V and 5 bases at J, leaving 12 bases unmatched. CDR3 sequence (DNA): TGTGCCAGCAGCTTAAGGGAAACAGGGGGCTATGGGACCGGGGAGCTGTTTTTT. Amino acids: CASSLRETGGYGTGELFF.

The chain carries TRBV29-1 and TRBJ1-1; 9 bases fit TRBD1. V was pared by 4 bases and J by 4 bases, with 7 bases of the junction left unmatched. The CDR3 consists of 14 residues. Germline V gene sequence: CDR1 SQVTM, CDR2 ANQGSEA. The DNA for the CDR3 is TGCAGCGTTGTCGAGGGACAGGGCCTCACTGAAGCTTTCTTT. Its translation is CSVVEGQGLTEAFF.